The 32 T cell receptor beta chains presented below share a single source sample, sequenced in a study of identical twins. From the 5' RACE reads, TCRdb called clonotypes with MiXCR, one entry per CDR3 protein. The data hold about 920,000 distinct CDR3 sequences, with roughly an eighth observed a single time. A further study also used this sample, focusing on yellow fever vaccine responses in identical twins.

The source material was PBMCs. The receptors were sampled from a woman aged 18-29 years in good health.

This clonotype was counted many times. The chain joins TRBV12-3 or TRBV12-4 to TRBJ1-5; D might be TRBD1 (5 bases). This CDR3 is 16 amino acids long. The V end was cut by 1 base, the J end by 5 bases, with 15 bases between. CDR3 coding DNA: TGTGCCAGCAGTTTAGGTGGGGGGGGTACTTATCAGCCCCAGCATTTT. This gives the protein CASSLGGGGTYQPQHF.

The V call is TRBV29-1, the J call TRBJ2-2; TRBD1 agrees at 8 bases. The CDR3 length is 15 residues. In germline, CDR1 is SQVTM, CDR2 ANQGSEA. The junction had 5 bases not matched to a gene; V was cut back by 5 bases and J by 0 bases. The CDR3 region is CSVSRGPTNTGELFF. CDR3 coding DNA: TGCAGCGTTTCCAGGGGGCCGACGAACACCGGGGAGCTGTTTTTT.

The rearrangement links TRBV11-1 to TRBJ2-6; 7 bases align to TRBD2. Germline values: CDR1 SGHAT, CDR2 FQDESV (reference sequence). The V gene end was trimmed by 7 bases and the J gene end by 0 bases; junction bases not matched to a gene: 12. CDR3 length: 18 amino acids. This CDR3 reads CASTSPGRVISGANVLTF. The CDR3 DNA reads TGTGCCAGCACCTCCCCTGGGAGGGTAATCTCTGGGGCCAACGTCCTGACTTTC.

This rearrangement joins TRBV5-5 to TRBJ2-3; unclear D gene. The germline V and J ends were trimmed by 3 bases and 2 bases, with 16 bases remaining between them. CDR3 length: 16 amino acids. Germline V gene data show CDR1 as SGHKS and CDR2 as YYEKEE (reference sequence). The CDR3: CASSSQLRRNTDTQYF. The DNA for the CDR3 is TGTGCCAGCAGCTCACAGCTCCGTAGGAACACAGATACGCAGTATTTT.

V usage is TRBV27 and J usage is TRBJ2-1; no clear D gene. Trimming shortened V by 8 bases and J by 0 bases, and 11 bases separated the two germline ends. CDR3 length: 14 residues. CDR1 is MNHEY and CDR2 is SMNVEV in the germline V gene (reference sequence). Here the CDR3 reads CASRQVSSYNEQFF. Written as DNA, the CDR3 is TGTGCCAGCCGCCAGGTTTCCTCCTACAATGAGCAGTTCTTC.

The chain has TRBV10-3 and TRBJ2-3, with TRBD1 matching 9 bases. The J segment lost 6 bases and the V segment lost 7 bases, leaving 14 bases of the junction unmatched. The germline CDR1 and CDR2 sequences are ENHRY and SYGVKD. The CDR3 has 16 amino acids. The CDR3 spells CAITPAGQGALDTQYF. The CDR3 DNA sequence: TGTGCCATCACCCCGGCGGGACAGGGAGCACTCGATACGCAGTATTTT.

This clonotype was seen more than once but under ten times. CDR3 in amino acids: CAGRGGQETQYF. In DNA, the CDR3 is TGTGCCGGGAGAGGGGGTCAAGAGACCCAGTACTTC. V is TRBV7-9 and J is TRBJ2-5, with a weak D call TRBD1 (6 bases). The length of the CDR3 is 12 residues. CDR1 is SEHNR, CDR2 FQNEAQ, per germline (reference sequence). Trimming removed 11 bases from V and 2 bases from J, with 12 bases in between.

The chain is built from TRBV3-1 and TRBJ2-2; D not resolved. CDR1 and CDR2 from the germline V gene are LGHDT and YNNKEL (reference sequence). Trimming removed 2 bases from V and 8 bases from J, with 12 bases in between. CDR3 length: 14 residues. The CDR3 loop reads CASSQRGAKGELFF. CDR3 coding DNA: TGTGCCAGCAGCCAACGAGGAGCGAAGGGGGAGCTGTTTTTT.

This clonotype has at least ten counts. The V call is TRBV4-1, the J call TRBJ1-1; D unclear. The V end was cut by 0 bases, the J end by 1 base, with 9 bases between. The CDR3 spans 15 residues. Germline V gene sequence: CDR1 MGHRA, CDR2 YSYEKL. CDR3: CASSQDGRANTEAFF. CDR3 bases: TGCGCCAGCAGCCAAGATGGGCGGGCGAACACTGAAGCTTTCTTT.

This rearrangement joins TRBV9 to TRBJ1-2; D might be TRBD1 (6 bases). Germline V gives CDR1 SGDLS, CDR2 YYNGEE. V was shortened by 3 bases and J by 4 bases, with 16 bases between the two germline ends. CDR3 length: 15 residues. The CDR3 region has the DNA TGTGCCAGCAGCGCCCACAGGGAACCCCTCTATGGCTACACCTTC. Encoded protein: CASSAHREPLYGYTF.

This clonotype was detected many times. CDR3 in amino acids: CAIQGNSPLHF. CDR3 in DNA: TGTGCCATACAAGGGAATTCACCCCTCCACTTT. The chain carries TRBV2 and TRBJ1-6; unclear D gene. V lost 10 bases to trimming and J lost 7 bases, with 8 bases between them. The germline V gene has CDR1 SNHLY and CDR2 FYNNEI. This CDR3 has 11 amino acids. Filled out from reference TRBV2 and TRBJ1-6, the complete variable domain reads EPEVTQTPSHQVTQMGQEVILRCVPISNHLYFYWYRQILGQKVEFLVSFYNNEISEKSEIFDDQFSVERPDGSNFTLKIRSTKLEDSAMYFCAIQGNSPLHFGNGTRLTVT.

Here the CDR3 DNA reads TGCGCCAGCAGCCCCTCACCCCAGGGGGCAAGCGGGGAGACCCAGTACTTC. Its protein is CASSPSPQGASGETQYF. The chain combines TRBV4-1 with TRBJ2-5, with 8 bases fitting TRBD1. CDR1 and CDR2 from the germline V gene are MGHRA and YSYEKL. Unmatched junction bases numbered 15, after V lost 4 bases and J lost 5 bases. The CDR3 spans 17 residues.

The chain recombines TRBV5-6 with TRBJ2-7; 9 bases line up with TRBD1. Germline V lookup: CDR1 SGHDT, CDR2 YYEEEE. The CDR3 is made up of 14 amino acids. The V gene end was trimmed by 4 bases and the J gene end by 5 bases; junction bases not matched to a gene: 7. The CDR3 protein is CASSLSRTGDEQYF. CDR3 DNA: TGTGCCAGCAGCCTTTCCCGGACAGGGGACGAGCAGTACTTC.

CDR3 coding DNA: TGTGCCAGCAGCTTAGGGAGAGGGGGGGGTAATACGCAGTATTTT. This encodes CASSLGRGGGNTQYF. The chain couples TRBV7-8 to TRBJ2-3, with D possibly being TRBD2 (7 bases). There are 15 residues in the CDR3. The germline V gene has CDR1 SGHVS and CDR2 FQNEAQ. V was shortened by 1 base and J by 7 bases, with 15 bases between the two germline ends. Full variable domain (outside the CDR3, taken from reference TRBV7-8 and TRBJ2-3): GAGVSQSPRYKVAKRGQDVALRCDPISGHVSLFWYQQALGQGPEFLTYFQNEAQLDKSGLPSDRFFAERPEGSVSTLKIQRTQQEDSAVYLCASSLGRGGGNTQYFGPGTRLTVL.

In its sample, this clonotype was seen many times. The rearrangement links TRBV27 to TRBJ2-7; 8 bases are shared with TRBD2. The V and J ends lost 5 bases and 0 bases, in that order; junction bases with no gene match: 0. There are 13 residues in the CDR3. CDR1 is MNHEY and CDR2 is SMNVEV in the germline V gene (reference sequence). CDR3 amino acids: CASSSGSSYEQYF. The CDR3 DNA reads TGTGCCAGCAGTAGCGGGAGCTCCTACGAGCAGTACTTC.

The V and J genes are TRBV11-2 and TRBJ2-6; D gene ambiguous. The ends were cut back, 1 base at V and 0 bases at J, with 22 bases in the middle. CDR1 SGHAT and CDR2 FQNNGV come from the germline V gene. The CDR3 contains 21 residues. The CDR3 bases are TGTGCCAGCAGCTTAGGTGGTTTTTGGGCCGGCGGATTCTCTGGGGCCAACGTCCTGACTTTC. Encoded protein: CASSLGGFWAGGFSGANVLTF.

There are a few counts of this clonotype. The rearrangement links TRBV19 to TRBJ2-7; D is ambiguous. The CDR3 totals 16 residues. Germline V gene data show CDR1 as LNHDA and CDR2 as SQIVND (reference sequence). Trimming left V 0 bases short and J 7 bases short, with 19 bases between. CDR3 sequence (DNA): TGTGCCAGTAGTATAGATCCGGGCCTACCTATAGGGGAGCAGTACTTC. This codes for CASSIDPGLPIGEQYF.

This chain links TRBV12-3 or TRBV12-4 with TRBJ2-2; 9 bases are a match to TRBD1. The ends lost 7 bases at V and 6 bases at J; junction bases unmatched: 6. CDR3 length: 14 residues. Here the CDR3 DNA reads TGTGCCAGCAACCCCGGGACAGGGTCCGGGGAGCTGTTTTTT. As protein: CASNPGTGSGELFF.

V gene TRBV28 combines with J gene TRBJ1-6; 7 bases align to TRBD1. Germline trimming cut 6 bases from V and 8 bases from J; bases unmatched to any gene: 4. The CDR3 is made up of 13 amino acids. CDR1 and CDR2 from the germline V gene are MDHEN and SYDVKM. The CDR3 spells CASSNDRDSPLHF. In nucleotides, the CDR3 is TGTGCCAGCAGCAATGACAGGGATTCACCCCTCCACTTT.

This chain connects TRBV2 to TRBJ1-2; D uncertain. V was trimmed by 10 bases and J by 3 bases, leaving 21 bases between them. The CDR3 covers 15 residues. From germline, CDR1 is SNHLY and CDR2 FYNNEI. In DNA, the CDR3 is TGTGCCAACCGCAAGGAATCCGGGCCCTACTATGGCTACACCTTC. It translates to CANRKESGPYYGYTF.

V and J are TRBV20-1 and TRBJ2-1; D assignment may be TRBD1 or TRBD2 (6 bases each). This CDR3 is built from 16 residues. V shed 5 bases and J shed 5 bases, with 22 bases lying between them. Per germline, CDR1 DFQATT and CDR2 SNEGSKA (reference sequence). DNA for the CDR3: TGCAGTGCTCCGACATCGGGTAAACGGGGGCACAATGAGCAGTTCTTC. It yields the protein CSAPTSGKRGHNEQFF.

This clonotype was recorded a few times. The chain's CDR3 is CASGPGGGYTF. Written as DNA, the CDR3 is TGTGCCAGCGGTCCTGGAGGCGGCTACACCTTC. The chain carries TRBV2 and TRBJ1-2; D gene uncertain. The germline gives CDR1 SNHLY, CDR2 FYNNEI. CDR3 length: 11 amino acids. Trimming took 8 bases from V and 8 from J, leaving 12 bases between them.

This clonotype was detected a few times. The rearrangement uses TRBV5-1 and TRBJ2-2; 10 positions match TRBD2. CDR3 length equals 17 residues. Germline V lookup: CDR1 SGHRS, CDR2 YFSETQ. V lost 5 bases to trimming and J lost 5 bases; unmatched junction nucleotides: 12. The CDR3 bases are TGCGCCAGCAGGGGCCCAGCGGGAGGGCCGAGGACCGGGGAGCTGTTTTTT. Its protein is CASRGPAGGPRTGELFF. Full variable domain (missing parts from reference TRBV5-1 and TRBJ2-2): KAGVTQTPRYLIKTRGQQVTLSCSPISGHRSVSWYQQTPGQGLQFLFEYFSETQRNKGNFPGRFSGRQFSNSRSEMNVSTLELGDSALYLCASRGPAGGPRTGELFFGEGSRLTVL.

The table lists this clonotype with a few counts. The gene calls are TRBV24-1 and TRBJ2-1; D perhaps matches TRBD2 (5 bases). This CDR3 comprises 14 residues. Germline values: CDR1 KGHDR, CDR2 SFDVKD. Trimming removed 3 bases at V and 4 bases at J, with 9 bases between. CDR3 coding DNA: TGTGCCACCAGTGATATTAGCGTTTACAATGAGCAGTTCTTC. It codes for CATSDISVYNEQFF.

The CDR3 nucleotides read TGTGCCAGCAGTGAGTATGGACCCCCGGGCGATGAGCAGTTCTTC. This codes for CASSEYGPPGDEQFF. The J gene is TRBJ2-1, the V gene TRBV6-1; D ambiguous. Germline CDR1 MNHNS, CDR2 SASEGT. This CDR3 spans 15 amino acids. V dropped 3 bases and J dropped 8 bases, with 17 bases sitting between them.

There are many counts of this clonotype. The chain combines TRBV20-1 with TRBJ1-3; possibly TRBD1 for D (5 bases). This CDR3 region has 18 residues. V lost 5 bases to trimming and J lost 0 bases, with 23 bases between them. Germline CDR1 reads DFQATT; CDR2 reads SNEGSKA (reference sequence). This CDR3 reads CSAYSVGAVEISGNTIYF. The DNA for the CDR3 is TGCAGTGCTTACTCGGTTGGGGCGGTGGAAATCTCTGGAAACACCATATATTTT.

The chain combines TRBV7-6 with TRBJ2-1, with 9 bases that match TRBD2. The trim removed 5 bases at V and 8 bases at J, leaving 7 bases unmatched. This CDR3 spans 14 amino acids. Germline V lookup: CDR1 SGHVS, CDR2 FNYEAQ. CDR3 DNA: TGTGCCAGCAGCGATAGCGGGGGTTTCGATGAGCAGTTCTTC. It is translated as CASSDSGGFDEQFF.

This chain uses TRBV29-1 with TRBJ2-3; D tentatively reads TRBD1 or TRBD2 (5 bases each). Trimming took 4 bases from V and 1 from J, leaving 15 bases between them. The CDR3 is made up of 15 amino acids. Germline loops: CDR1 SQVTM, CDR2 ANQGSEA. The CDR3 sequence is CSVGLYGTGTDTQYF. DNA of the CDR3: TGCAGCGTTGGGTTGTACGGGACGGGCACAGATACGCAGTATTTT.

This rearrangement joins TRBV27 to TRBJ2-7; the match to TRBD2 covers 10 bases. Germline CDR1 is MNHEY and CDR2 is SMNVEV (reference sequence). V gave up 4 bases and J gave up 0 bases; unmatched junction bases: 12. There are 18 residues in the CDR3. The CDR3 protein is CASSSGTSVGLRSYEQYV. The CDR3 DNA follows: TGTGCCAGCAGTTCCGGGACTAGCGTGGGCCTTCGCTCCTACGAGCAGTACGTC.

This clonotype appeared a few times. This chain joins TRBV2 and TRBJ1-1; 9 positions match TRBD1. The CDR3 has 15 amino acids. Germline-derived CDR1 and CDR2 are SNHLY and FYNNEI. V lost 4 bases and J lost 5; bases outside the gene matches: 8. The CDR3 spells CASSGLNRGPTEAFF. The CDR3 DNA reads TGTGCCAGCAGTGGTTTGAACAGGGGGCCTACTGAAGCTTTCTTT.

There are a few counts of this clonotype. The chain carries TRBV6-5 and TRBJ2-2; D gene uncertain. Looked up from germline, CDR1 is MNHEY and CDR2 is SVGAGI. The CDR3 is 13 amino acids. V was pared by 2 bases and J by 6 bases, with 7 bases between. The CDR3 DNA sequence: TGTGCCAGCAGTTACGGGTACCCCGGGGAGCTGTTTTTT. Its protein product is CASSYGYPGELFF.

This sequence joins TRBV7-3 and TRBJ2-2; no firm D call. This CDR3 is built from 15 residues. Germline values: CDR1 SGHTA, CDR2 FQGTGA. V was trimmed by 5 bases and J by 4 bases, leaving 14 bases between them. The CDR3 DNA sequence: TGTGCCAGCAGCCACTCTTTACGCGCCACCGGGGAGCTGTTTTTT. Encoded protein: CASSHSLRATGELFF.